This T cell receptor (beta chain) derives from a study of T-cell reconstitution after alpha-beta-depleted transplantation in children. V lost 5 bases to trimming and J lost 1 base; unmatched junction nucleotides: 7. This CDR3 is 18 amino acids long. This clonotype was counted many times. Its matching antigen is unknown. For TCRbeta, the library was prepared with unique molecular identifiers. A single record per CDR3 protein comes from TCRdb applying MiXCR to the PCR reads. The table includes just under 350,000 distinct CDR3 sequences, around 15% detected once. Overall study findings and caveats: Several hundred expanded graft clones reportedly were the source of alpha-beta T cells about two months after transplant. Diversity of TCRbeta at day 60 was high in some patients, arising from surviving recipient T cells and thymic progenitors.

The source is a male patient between 2 and 10 years old who had a stem cell transplant for acute lymphoblastic leukemia, so the T cells may come from the graft donor. This chain uses TRBV12-3 or TRBV12-4 with TRBJ2-5, with 16 bases matching TRBD2. Sequenced material: PBMCs, mostly from graft donor cells, taken 360 days after TCRalphabeta/CD19-depleted stem cell transplant. For the CDR3, the DNA is TGTGCCAGCAGTATTGGGACTAGCGGGAGGGTCCTCCAAGAGACCCAGTACTTC. This encodes CASSIGTSGRVLQETQYF.